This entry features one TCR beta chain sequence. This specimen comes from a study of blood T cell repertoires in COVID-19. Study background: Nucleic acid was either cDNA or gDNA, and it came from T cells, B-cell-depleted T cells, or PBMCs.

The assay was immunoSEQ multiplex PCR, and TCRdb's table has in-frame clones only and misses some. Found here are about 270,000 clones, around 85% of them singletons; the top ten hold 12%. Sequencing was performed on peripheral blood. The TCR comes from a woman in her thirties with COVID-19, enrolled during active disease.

The CDR3 sequence: CASSQAKARPYEQYF. The CDR3 DNA follows: TGTGCCAGCAGCCAAGCGAAAGCGCGCCCCTACGAGCAGTACTTC. This chain links TRBV3-1 (or the pseudogene TRBV3-2) with TRBJ2-7, with no clear D. The V gene lost 1 base and the J gene lost 2 bases, with 12 bases spanning the gap. CDR1 LGHDT and CDR2 YNNKEL come from the germline V gene (reference sequence). CDR3 size: 15 residues.